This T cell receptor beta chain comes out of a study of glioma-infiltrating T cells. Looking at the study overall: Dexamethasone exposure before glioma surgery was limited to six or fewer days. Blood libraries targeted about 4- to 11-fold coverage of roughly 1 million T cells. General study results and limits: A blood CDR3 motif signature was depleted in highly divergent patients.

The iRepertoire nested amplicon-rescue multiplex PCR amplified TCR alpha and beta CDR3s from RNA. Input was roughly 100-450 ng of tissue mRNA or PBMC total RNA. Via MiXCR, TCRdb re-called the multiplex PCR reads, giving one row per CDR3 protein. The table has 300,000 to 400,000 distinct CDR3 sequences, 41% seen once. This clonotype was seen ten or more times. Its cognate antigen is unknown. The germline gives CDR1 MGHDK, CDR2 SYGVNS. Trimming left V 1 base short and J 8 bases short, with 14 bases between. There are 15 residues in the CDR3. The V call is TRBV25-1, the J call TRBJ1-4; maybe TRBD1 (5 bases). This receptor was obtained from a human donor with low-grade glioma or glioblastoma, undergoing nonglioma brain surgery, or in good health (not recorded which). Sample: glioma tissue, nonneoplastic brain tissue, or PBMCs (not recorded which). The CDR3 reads CASSESYRGGEKLFF. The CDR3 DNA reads TGTGCCAGCAGTGAATCTTATAGGGGAGGAGAAAAACTGTTTTTT.